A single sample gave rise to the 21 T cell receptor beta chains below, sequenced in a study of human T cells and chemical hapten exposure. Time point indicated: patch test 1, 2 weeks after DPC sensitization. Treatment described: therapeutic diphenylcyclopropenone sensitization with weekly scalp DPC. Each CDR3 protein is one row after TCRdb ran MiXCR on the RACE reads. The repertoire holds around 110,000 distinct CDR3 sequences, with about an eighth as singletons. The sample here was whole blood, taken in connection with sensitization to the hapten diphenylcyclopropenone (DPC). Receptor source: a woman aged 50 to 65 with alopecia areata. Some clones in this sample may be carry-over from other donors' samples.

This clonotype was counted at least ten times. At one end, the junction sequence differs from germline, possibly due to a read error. The CDR3 nucleotides read TGTGCCAGCAGTTTATTGCGTAGGGCGGCGGGAGGGCCTTTC. Translation gives CASSLLRRAAGGPF. V gene TRBV27 combines with J gene TRBJ2-1, with 9 bases matching TRBD2. Germline CDR1 is MNHEY and CDR2 is SMNVEV (reference sequence). The CDR3 extends over 14 amino acids.

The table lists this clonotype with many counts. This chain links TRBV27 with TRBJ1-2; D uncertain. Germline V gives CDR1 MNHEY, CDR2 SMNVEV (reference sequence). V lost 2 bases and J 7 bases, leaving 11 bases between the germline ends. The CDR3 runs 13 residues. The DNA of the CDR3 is TGTGCCAGCAGTTTAAACGGGCTGAGTGGCTACACCTTC. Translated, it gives CASSLNGLSGYTF.

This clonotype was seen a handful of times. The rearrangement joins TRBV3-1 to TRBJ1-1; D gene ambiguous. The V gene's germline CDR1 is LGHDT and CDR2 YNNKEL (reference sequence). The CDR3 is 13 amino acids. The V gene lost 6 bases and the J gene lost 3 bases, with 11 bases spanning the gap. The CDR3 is CASRRPPYTEAFF. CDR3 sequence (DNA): TGTGCCAGCAGAAGACCCCCATACACTGAAGCTTTCTTT.

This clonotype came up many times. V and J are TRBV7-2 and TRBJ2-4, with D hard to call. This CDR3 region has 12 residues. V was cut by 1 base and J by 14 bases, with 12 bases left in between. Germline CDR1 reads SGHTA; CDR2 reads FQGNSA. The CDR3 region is CASSLEASREYF. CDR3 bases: TGTGCCAGCAGCTTAGAAGCGTCAAGGGAGTACTTC.

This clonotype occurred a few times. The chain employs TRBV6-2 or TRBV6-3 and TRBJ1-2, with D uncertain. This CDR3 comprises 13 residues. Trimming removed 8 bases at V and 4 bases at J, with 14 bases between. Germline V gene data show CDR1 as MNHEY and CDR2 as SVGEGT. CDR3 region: CASEAGGIYGYTF. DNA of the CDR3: TGTGCCAGCGAGGCAGGAGGAATCTATGGCTACACCTTC.

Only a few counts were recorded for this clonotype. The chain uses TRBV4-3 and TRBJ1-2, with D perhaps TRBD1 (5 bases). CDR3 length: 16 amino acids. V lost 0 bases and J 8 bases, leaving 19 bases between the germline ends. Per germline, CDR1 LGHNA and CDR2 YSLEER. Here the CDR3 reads CASSQEGTPTFWGYTF. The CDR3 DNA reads TGCGCCAGCAGCCAAGAGGGGACCCCGACCTTTTGGGGCTACACCTTC.

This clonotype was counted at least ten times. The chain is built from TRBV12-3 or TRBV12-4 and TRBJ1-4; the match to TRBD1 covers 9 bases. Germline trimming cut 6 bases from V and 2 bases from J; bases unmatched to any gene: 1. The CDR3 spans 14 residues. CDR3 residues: CASRDRGTNEKLFF. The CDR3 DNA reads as TGTGCCAGCAGGGACAGGGGTACTAATGAAAAACTGTTTTTT.

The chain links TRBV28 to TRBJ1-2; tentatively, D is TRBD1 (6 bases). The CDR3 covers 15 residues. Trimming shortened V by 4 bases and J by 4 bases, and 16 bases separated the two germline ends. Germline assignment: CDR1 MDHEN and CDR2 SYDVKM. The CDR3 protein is CASSSPGQSTYGYTF. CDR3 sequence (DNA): TGTGCCAGCAGTTCCCCCGGACAGAGCACCTATGGCTACACCTTC.

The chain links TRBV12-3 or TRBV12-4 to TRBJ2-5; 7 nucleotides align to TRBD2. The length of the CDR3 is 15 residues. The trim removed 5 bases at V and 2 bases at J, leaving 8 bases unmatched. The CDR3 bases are TGTGCCAGCAGTAACTTGGGAGCGGGACAAGAGACCCAGTACTTC. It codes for CASSNLGAGQETQYF.

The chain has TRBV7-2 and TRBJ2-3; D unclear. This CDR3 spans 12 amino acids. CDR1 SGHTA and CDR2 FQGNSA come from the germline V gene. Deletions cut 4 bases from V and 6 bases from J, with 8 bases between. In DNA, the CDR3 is TGTGCCAGCAGCTATTCGCGGGATACGCAGTATTTT. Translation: CASSYSRDTQYF.

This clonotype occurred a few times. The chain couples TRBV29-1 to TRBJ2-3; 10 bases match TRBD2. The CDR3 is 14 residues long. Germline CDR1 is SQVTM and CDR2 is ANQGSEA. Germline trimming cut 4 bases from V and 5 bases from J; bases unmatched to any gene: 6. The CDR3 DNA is TGCAGCGTTGCCGATCTAGCGGGGGAAGATACGCAGTATTTT. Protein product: CSVADLAGEDTQYF.

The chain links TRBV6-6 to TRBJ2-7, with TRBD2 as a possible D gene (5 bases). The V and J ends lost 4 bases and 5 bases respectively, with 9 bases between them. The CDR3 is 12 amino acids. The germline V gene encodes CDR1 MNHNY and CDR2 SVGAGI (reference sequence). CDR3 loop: CASSSDYNEQYF. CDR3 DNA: TGTGCCAGCAGTTCAGACTACAACGAGCAGTACTTC.

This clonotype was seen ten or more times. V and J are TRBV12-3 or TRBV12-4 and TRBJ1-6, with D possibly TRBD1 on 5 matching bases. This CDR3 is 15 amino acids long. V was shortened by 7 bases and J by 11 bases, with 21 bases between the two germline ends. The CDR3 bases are TGTGCCAGCATGGTCATCGGGACCCGTGGCGCACCCCTCCACTTT. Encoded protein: CASMVIGTRGAPLHF.

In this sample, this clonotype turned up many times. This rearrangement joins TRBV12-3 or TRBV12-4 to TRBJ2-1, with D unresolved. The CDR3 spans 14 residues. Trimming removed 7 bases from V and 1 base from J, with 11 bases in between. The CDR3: CASIPGGSYNEQFF. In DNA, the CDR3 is TGTGCCAGCATCCCCGGTGGATCCTACAATGAGCAGTTCTTC.

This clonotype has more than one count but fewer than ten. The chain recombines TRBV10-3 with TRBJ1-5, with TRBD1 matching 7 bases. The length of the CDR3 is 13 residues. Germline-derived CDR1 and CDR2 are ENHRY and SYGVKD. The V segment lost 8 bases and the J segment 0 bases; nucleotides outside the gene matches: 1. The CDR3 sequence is CAIGTDSNQPQHF. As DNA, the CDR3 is TGTGCCATCGGGACAGATAGCAATCAGCCCCAGCATTTT.

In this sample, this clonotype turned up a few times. DNA for the CDR3: TGCAGCGTTGATCTTCGAGGGCAATATGAGCAGTTCTTC. This codes for CSVDLRGQYEQFF. V is TRBV29-1 and J is TRBJ2-1, with D possibly being TRBD2 (5 bases). Trimming removed 3 bases at V and 8 bases at J, with 14 bases between. Germline V lookup: CDR1 SQVTM, CDR2 ANQGSEA. The CDR3 length is 13 residues.

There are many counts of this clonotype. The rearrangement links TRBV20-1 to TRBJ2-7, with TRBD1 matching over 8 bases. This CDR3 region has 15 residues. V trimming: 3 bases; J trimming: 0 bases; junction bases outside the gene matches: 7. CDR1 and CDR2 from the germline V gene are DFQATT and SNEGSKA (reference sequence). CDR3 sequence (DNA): TGCAGTGCTAGGATCCTGGACAGGGTCTCCTACGAGCAGTACTTC. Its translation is CSARILDRVSYEQYF.

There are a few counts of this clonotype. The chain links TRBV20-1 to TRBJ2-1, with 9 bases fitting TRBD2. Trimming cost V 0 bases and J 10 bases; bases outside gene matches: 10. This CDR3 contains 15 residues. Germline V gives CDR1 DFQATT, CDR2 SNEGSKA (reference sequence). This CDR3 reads CSARDWASGIEEQFF. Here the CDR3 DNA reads TGCAGTGCTAGAGATTGGGCTAGCGGGATAGAGGAGCAGTTCTTC.

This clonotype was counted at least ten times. CDR3 sequence reads: CSARIPNSNQPQHF. CDR3 nucleotides: TGCAGTGCTCGAATCCCTAATAGCAATCAGCCCCAGCATTTT. This sequence joins TRBV20-1 and TRBJ1-5, with D unresolved. The CDR3 runs to 14 residues. Germline assignment: CDR1 DFQATT and CDR2 SNEGSKA (reference sequence). V gave up 5 bases and J gave up 0 bases, with 11 bases separating them.

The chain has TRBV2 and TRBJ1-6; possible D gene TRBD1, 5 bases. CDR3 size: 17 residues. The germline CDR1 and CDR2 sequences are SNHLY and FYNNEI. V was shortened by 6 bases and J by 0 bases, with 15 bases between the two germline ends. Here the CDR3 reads CASSGTGSSSYNSPLHF. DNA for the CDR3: TGTGCCAGCAGCGGGACCGGTTCGAGCTCCTATAATTCACCCCTCCACTTT.

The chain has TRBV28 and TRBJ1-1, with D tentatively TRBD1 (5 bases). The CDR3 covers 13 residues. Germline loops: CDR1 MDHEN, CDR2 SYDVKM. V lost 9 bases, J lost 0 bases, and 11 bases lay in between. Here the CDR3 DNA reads TGTGCCAGTCAACAGGAGTTGAACACTGAAGCTTTCTTT. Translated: CASQQELNTEAFF.